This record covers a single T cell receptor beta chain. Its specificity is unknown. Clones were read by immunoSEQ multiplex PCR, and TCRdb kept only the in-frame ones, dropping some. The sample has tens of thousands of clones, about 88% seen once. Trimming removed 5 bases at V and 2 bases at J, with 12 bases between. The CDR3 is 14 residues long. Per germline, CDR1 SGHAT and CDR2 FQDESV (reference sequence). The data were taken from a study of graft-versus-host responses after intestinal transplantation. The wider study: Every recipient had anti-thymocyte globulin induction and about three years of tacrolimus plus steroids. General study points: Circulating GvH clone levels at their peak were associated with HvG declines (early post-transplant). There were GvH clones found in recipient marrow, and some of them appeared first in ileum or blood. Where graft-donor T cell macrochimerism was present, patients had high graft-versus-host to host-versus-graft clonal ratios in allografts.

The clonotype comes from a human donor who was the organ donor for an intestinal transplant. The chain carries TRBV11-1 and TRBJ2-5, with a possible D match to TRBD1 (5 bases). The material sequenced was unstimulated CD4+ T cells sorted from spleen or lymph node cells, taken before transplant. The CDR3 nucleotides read TGTGCCAGCAGCCAGAGACAGATACAAGAGACCCAGTACTTC. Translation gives CASSQRQIQETQYF.